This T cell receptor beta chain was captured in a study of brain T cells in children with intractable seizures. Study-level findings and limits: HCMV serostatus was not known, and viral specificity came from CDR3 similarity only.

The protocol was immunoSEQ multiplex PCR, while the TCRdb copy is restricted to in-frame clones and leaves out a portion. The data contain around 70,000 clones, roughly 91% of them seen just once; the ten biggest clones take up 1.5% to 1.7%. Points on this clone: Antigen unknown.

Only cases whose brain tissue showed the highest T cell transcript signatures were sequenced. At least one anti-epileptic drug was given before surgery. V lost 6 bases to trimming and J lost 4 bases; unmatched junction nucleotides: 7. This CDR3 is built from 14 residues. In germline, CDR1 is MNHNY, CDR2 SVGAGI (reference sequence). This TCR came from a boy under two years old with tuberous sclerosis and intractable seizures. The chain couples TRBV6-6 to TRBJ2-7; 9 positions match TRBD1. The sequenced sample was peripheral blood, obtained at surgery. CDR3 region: CASRYRGLPYEQYF. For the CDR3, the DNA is TGTGCCAGCAGGTACAGGGGGCTCCCTTACGAGCAGTACTTC.